The 32 T cell receptor beta chains below all came from one sample that was sequenced in a study of post-analysis software for immune sequencing data. cDNA libraries of TCR beta carried unique molecular identifiers. Each CDR3 protein gets one entry after TCRdb re-called the PCR reads with MiXCR. Among 350,000 to 450,000 distinct CDR3 sequences, around 37% were seen once, and the ten largest hold 13%. These receptors have no known antigen. Overall study results and limits: Higher frequency in patients than in controls was seen for roughly five TRBV segments, with TRBV5-6, TRBV5-1 and TRBV20-1 among them.

Sequencing used blood. All receptors come from a girl between 10 and 17 years old with multiple sclerosis.

This chain links TRBV7-3 with TRBJ2-3; D possibly corresponds to TRBD2 (6 bases). CDR1 is SGHTA, CDR2 FQGTGA, per germline. CDR3 length: 14 residues. Trimming took off 5 bases at V and 6 bases at J, with 15 bases between the two ends. The CDR3 protein is CASSPGGARDTQYF. The CDR3 DNA reads as TGTGCCAGCAGCCCCGGCGGGGCCCGGGATACGCAGTATTTT.

The chain employs TRBV20-1 and TRBJ1-2; D call uncertain. The germline V gene encodes CDR1 DFQATT and CDR2 SNEGSKA (reference sequence). The CDR3 runs 13 residues. Trimming removed 1 base from V and 3 bases from J, with 9 bases in between. CDR3 in DNA: TGCAGTGCTAGAGCCAGGCTGTACTATGGCTACACCTTC. As protein: CSARARLYYGYTF.

This clonotype was counted ten times or more. This rearrangement joins TRBV7-2 to TRBJ2-5; D possibly corresponds to TRBD2 (6 bases). From germline, CDR1 is SGHTA and CDR2 FQGNSA. The CDR3 is 16 residues long. V lost 3 bases, J lost 5 bases, and 19 bases lay in between. The CDR3 DNA sequence: TGTGCCAGCAGCTTTAGTGGCCGGGGGAGTCGGGAGACCCAGTACTTC. It translates to CASSFSGRGSRETQYF.

This clonotype was picked up a small number of times. A much larger clone differs from this one at a single base, so this may be a read error. The chain has TRBV12-3 or TRBV12-4 and TRBJ2-1; 7 nucleotides agree with TRBD2. This CDR3 is built from 13 residues. V lost 5 bases and J lost 10; bases outside the gene matches: 8. Here the CDR3 reads CASSDELAREQFF. CDR3 coding DNA: TGTGCCAGCAGTGACGAACTAGCGAGGGAGCAGTTCTTC.

This clonotype was seen more than once but under ten times. The chain is built from TRBV11-1 and TRBJ2-7, with 12 bases identical to TRBD1. The V and J ends lost 5 bases and 4 bases, in that order; junction bases with no gene match: 9. CDR1 and CDR2 (germline): SGHAT, FQDESV (reference sequence). The CDR3 is 16 amino acids. DNA for the CDR3: TGTGCCAGCAGCCCCTGGGGGACAGGGGGCAAGTACGAGCAGTACTTC. Its translation is CASSPWGTGGKYEQYF.

This clonotype was observed a single time. The V and J genes are TRBV10-3 and TRBJ2-7, with D possibly being TRBD1 (6 bases). This CDR3 region has 13 residues. Deletions cut 3 bases from V and 12 bases from J, with 18 bases between. CDR1 is ENHRY and CDR2 is SYGVKD in the germline V gene. The CDR3 sequence: CAISESPGTTRYF. CDR3 DNA: TGTGCCATCAGTGAATCACCCGGGACAACGCGGTACTTC.

The chain combines TRBV20-1 with TRBJ1-4; D is unclear. The CDR3 sequence is 11 residues long. CDR1 is DFQATT, CDR2 SNEGSKA, per germline (reference sequence). CDR3 nucleotide sequence: TGCAGCCCTATTCAAGGAGAAAAACTGTTTTTT. This translates into CSPIQGEKLFF.

The rearrangement joins TRBV9 to TRBJ1-2, with a possible D match to TRBD1 (5 bases). Trimming stripped 4 bases from V and 8 bases from J, with 21 bases between. The CDR3 totals 15 residues. Germline V gene sequence: CDR1 SGDLS, CDR2 YYNGEE. CDR3 amino acids: CASSPTGTDKLGYTF. The DNA for the CDR3 is TGTGCCAGCAGCCCAACCGGGACGGACAAGTTAGGCTACACCTTC.

The chain employs TRBV7-8 and TRBJ2-5, with TRBD2 identical over 9 bases. The assigned J gene may be wrong: the sequence end matches TRBJ2-7 better. This CDR3 region has 15 residues. From germline, CDR1 is SGHVS and CDR2 FQNEAQ. CDR3 protein: CASSLRSSGEYEQYF. In DNA, the CDR3 is TGTGCCAGCAGCTTAAGGTCTAGCGGGGAATACGAGCAGTACTTC.

This clonotype has a count of ten or more. The V and J genes are TRBV20-1 and TRBJ2-7, with 9 bases aligning to TRBD2. This CDR3 spans 14 amino acids. In germline, CDR1 is DFQATT, CDR2 SNEGSKA (reference sequence). The ends lost 5 bases at V and 5 bases at J; junction bases unmatched: 10. This CDR3 reads CSAPLGLAIDEQYF. The CDR3 region has the DNA TGCAGTGCTCCGCTTGGACTAGCGATCGACGAGCAGTACTTC.

The DNA for the CDR3 is TGTGCCAGCAGTTTAACAGGGAGGAACACTGAAGCTTTCTTT. Its protein is CASSLTGRNTEAFF. This chain uses TRBV6-2 or TRBV6-3 with TRBJ1-1, with D tentatively TRBD1 (6 bases). This CDR3 contains 14 residues. Trimming removed 4 bases at V and 1 base at J, with 10 bases between. The germline V gene encodes CDR1 MNHEY and CDR2 SVGEGT.

In this sample, this clonotype turned up once. CDR3 DNA: TGCGCCAGCAGCCCAGACAGGGGAGCGGGGTACACTGAAGCTTTCTTT. Protein product: CASSPDRGAGYTEAFF. The chain carries TRBV5-1 and TRBJ1-1; the match to TRBD1 covers 8 bases. There are 16 residues in the CDR3. The junction had 11 bases not matched to a gene; V was cut back by 4 bases and J by 3 bases. Looked up from germline, CDR1 is SGHRS and CDR2 is YFSETQ.

A few counts support this clonotype. The J gene is TRBJ1-5, the V gene TRBV4-2, with 7 bases fitting TRBD1. The V segment lost 5 bases and the J segment 1 base; nucleotides outside the gene matches: 11. CDR1 and CDR2 (germline): LGHNA, YNFKEQ. CDR3 size: 17 residues. The CDR3 DNA reads TGTGCCAGCAGCAACATAATAAGGGGGCCGAGCAATCAGCCCCAGCATTTT. Translation: CASSNIIRGPSNQPQHF.

This clonotype was observed a few times. J is TRBJ2-4 and V is TRBV30; the D is unclear. The germline V gene has CDR1 GTSNPN and CDR2 SVGIG (reference sequence). The length of the CDR3 is 11 residues. V gave up 0 bases and J gave up 8 bases, with 5 bases separating them. CDR3 DNA: TGTGCCTGGAGTGTAAGGGACATTCAGTACTTC. Its protein product is CAWSVRDIQYF.

This clonotype was detected a few times. The chain uses TRBV27 and TRBJ2-5; possibly TRBD1 for D (6 bases). Germline loops: CDR1 MNHEY, CDR2 SMNVEV (reference sequence). This CDR3 has 14 residues. With 3 bases removed from V and 1 base from J, the gap between germline ends came to 9 bases. The CDR3 reads CASSFQGFQETQYF. The CDR3 DNA sequence: TGTGCCAGCAGTTTTCAGGGGTTCCAAGAGACCCAGTACTTC.

The chain joins TRBV9 to TRBJ1-2; TRBD1 might be the D (6 bases). CDR3 length: 13 residues. Looked up from germline, CDR1 is SGDLS and CDR2 is YYNGEE. V lost 3 bases and J 4 bases, leaving 10 bases between the germline ends. The CDR3 region is CASSGGALYGYTF. CDR3 sequence (DNA): TGTGCCAGCAGCGGGGGGGCCCTCTATGGCTACACCTTC.

CDR3 region: CASSQATGSDYGYTF. DNA of the CDR3: TGCGCCAGCAGCCAAGCAACGGGTTCGGACTATGGCTACACCTTC. The J gene is TRBJ1-2, the V gene TRBV4-1, with D unresolved. The V end lost 1 base, the J end lost 3 bases, and 12 bases lay between the germline ends. The CDR3 has 15 amino acids. Germline CDR1 MGHRA, CDR2 YSYEKL.

The chain links TRBV6-1 to TRBJ1-2, with 9 positions matching TRBD1. The germline gives CDR1 MNHNS, CDR2 SASEGT. The V and J ends lost 2 bases and 4 bases, in that order; junction bases with no gene match: 8. This CDR3 has 16 amino acids. The chain's CDR3 is CASSEIGTGTAYGYTF. The CDR3 nucleotides read TGTGCCAGCAGTGAAATTGGGACAGGGACGGCCTATGGCTACACCTTC.

This clonotype has more than one count but fewer than ten. The chain carries TRBV27 and TRBJ1-6; TRBD1 matches at 9 bases. CDR3 length: 17 residues. Germline trimming cut 4 bases from V and 7 bases from J; bases unmatched to any gene: 11. Germline V gene lookup returns CDR1 MNHEY and CDR2 SMNVEV (reference sequence). The CDR3 spells CASSSRPVQGANSPLHF. CDR3 sequence (DNA): TGTGCCAGCAGTTCCCGCCCCGTACAGGGGGCAAATTCACCCCTCCACTTT.

Regarding this clonotype: One junction end disagrees with the germline gene, perhaps due to a read error. The chain is built from TRBV10-2 and TRBJ1-6; tentative D call: TRBD1 (5 bases). Germline assignment: CDR1 WSHSY and CDR2 SAAADI. This CDR3 spans 15 amino acids. This CDR3 reads CASSEGDSIRSPPHF. The CDR3 nucleotides are TGCGCCAGCAGTGAAGGGGACTCTATAAGGTCACCCCCCCACTTT.

This clonotype appeared a few times. The chain links TRBV4-1 to TRBJ2-1, with D uncertain. Germline V gene lookup returns CDR1 MGHRA and CDR2 YSYEKL. V dropped 3 bases and J dropped 10 bases, with 13 bases sitting between them. CDR3 length: 13 residues. CDR3: CASSHYLAYEQFF. The CDR3 nucleotides read TGCGCCAGCAGCCACTATTTAGCATACGAGCAGTTCTTC.

This clonotype came up a few times. The gene calls are TRBV27 and TRBJ2-5; D is ambiguous. The CDR3 contains 13 residues. The V end lost 5 bases, the J end lost 2 bases, and 9 bases lay between the germline ends. Germline assignment: CDR1 MNHEY and CDR2 SMNVEV (reference sequence). CDR3 DNA sequence: TGTGCCAGCAGTCAGAGGATTCAAGAGACCCAGTACTTC. It is translated as CASSQRIQETQYF.

This clonotype occurred a few times. The J gene is TRBJ2-5, the V gene TRBV18; D call uncertain. CDR3 length: 14 residues. From germline, CDR1 is KGHSH and CDR2 LQKENI. Trimming removed 2 bases at V and 2 bases at J, with 9 bases between. The CDR3 protein is CASSPGDGQETQYF. The CDR3 DNA reads TGTGCCAGCTCACCAGGGGATGGACAAGAGACCCAGTACTTC.

The chain uses TRBV4-3 and TRBJ1-4; TRBD1 might be the D (6 bases). CDR3 length: 17 amino acids. CDR1 LGHNA and CDR2 YSLEER come from the germline V gene. The V gene lost 4 bases and the J gene lost 7 bases, with 22 bases spanning the gap. CDR3 amino acids: CASSLTGQRVTGEKLFF. The CDR3 DNA reads TGCGCCAGCAGCCTGACAGGCCAGCGGGTTACGGGTGAAAAACTGTTTTTT.

The gene calls are TRBV28 and TRBJ2-7; D may be TRBD2 (5 bases). Trimming took 2 bases from V and 10 from J, leaving 12 bases between them. Germline-derived CDR1 and CDR2 are MDHEN and SYDVKM. This CDR3 region has 12 residues. In DNA form, the CDR3 reads TGTGCCAGCAGTTTAGCAGGAGGAATTCAGTACTTC. Translated: CASSLAGGIQYF.

This clonotype was detected a few times. The rearrangement uses TRBV29-1 and TRBJ2-1, with D uncertain. Germline assignment: CDR1 SQVTM and CDR2 ANQGSEA. The CDR3 sequence is 15 residues long. V lost 5 bases to trimming and J lost 7 bases, with 21 bases between them. The CDR3 nucleotides read TGCAGCGTTCCCTTCCCCGGGTCTATCTCTAATGAGCAGTTCTTC. It translates to CSVPFPGSISNEQFF.

In the case of this clonotype: An end of the junction does not agree with germline; a read error may underlie this. V and J are TRBV20-1 and TRBJ1-1; D perhaps matches TRBD1 (5 bases). Germline V gene lookup returns CDR1 DFQATT and CDR2 SNEGSKA (reference sequence). This CDR3 is built from 18 residues. The CDR3 region is CSTRDRFGAGHMNTEAFF. DNA for the CDR3: TGCAGTACTAGAGATCGATTTGGGGCAGGTCACATGAACACTGAAGCTTTCTTT.

The chain combines TRBV11-2 with TRBJ2-7; D not resolved. CDR3 length: 14 residues. With 4 bases removed from V and 4 bases from J, the gap between germline ends came to 14 bases. Germline V gene sequence: CDR1 SGHAT, CDR2 FQNNGV. As DNA, the CDR3 is TGTGCCAGCAGCTACACCTTAGTCCCTTACGAGCAGTACTTC. Translating it yields CASSYTLVPYEQYF.

The CDR3 loop reads CASSNSLGQGGTRVGEQYF. CDR3 in DNA: TGCGCCAGCAGCAACTCCCTGGGACAGGGAGGGACCAGGGTGGGGGAGCAGTACTTC. The rearrangement links TRBV5-1 to TRBJ2-7; 9 nucleotides agree with TRBD1. This CDR3 has 19 residues. V lost 4 bases, J lost 7 bases, and 24 bases stayed unmatched. CDR1 and CDR2 (germline): SGHRS, YFSETQ.

A few counts support this clonotype. V is TRBV28 and J is TRBJ1-2, with 7 bases identical to TRBD1. J gave up 6 bases and V 3 bases, and 10 bases lay outside the gene matches. The CDR3 contains 15 residues. Germline V gene lookup returns CDR1 MDHEN and CDR2 SYDVKM. In DNA form, the CDR3 reads TGTGCCAGCAGTTTCTCTGATGGACAGGTGAATGGCTACACCTTC. Translating gives CASSFSDGQVNGYTF.

This clonotype was seen only a few times. The chain uses TRBV4-1 and TRBJ2-7; 9 bases fit TRBD2. V lost 8 bases, J lost 2 bases, and 16 bases stayed unmatched. Germline V gene data show CDR1 as MGHRA and CDR2 as YSYEKL. The CDR3 is 17 residues long. This chain's CDR3 is CASSRGPAGGRTYEQYF. The CDR3 coding sequence is TGCGCCAGCTCCCGCGGTCCAGCGGGGGGACGGACCTACGAGCAGTACTTC.

The J gene is TRBJ1-1, the V gene TRBV18; D unresolved. Trimming shortened V by 6 bases and J by 1 base, and 12 bases separated the two germline ends. Germline CDR1 KGHSH, CDR2 LQKENI. CDR3 length: 14 amino acids. CDR3 sequence (DNA): TGTGCCAGCTCGTATACACACCAGAACACTGAAGCTTTCTTT. Protein product: CASSYTHQNTEAFF.